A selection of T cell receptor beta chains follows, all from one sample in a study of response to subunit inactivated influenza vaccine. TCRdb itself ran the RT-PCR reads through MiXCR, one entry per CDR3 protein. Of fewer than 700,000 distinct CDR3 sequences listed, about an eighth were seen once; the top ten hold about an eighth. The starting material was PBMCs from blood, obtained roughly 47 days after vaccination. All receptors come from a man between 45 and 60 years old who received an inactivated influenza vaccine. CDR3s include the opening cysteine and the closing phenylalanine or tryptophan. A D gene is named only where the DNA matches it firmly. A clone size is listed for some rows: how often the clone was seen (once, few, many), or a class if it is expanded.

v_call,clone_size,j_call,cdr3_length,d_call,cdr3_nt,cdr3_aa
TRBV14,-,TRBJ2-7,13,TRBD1,TGTGCCAGCAGCCAAGCCGAACAGGGGACCAGGTACTTC,CASSQAEQGTRYF
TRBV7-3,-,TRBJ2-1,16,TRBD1,TGTGCCAGCAGCTTAACTTCGGGACAGGGCACCAATGAGCAGTTCTTC,CASSLTSGQGTNEQFF
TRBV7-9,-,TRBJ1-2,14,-,TGTGCCAGCAGCGAAAACACCGCTAACTATGGCTACACCTTC,CASSENTANYGYTF
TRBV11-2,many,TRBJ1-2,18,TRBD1,TGTGCCAGCAGCTCGAGCTATTACCGGGACAGGGGAGGGAAAGGCTACACCTTC,CASSSSYYRDRGGKGYTF
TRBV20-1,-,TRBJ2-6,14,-,TGCAGTGCCATCCCAGGGACCGGGGCCAACGTCCTGACTTTC,CSAIPGTGANVLTF
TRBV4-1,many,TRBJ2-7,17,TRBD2,TGCGCCAGCAGCCAAAAGATCATAGCGGGGGGTTCCTACGAGCAGTACTTC,CASSQKIIAGGSYEQYF
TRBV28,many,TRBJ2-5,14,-,TGTGCCAGCAGGCCTCCTTTAGAGGCGCAGACCCAGTACTTC,CASRPPLEAQTQYF
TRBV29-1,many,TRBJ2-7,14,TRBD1,TGCAGCGTTGAAATCCAGGGACAGGTCTACGAGCAGTACTTC,CSVEIQGQVYEQYF
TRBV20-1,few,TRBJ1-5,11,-,TGCAGTGCTAGAGGGGACCAGCCCCAGCATTTT,CSARGDQPQHF
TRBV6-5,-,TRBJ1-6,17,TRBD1,TGTGCCAGCAGTTACCAAATCCGGGACAGACGTAATTCACCCCTCCACTTT,CASSYQIRDRRNSPLHF
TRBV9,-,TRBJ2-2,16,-,TGTGCCAGCAGCGCCCGCAGGGAACTGATTTACGGGGAGCTGTTTTTT,CASSARRELIYGELFF
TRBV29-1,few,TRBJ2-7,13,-,TGCAGCGCCCAAGTTGGGAGCTCCTACGAGCAGTACTTC,CSAQVGSSYEQYF
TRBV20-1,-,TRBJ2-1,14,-,TGCAGTGCTAGTAAGGGGGACGCCGTCCGAGAGCAGTTCTTC,CSASKGDAVREQFF
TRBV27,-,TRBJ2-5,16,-,TGTGCCAGCACCCCCCGGCCGGGACCTATTCAAGAGACCCAGTACTTC,CASTPRPGPIQETQYF
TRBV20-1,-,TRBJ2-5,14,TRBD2,TGCAGTGCTAGTGGACTAGCGGACCAAGAGACCCAGTACTTC,CSASGLADQETQYF
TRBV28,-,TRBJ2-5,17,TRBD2,TGTGCCAGCAGCGGTCTAGCGGGGGGGAAGTACCAAGAGACCCAGTACTTC,CASSGLAGGKYQETQYF
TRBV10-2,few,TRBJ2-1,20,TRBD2,TGCGCCAGCAGGCCCATGGTATGGACTAGCGGGGGGAGCTCCTACAATGAGCAGTTCTTC,CASRPMVWTSGGSSYNEQFF
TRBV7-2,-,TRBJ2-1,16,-,TGTGCCAGCAGCTTAGCTAGCGGTCTTTCCTACAATGAGCAGTTCTTC,CASSLASGLSYNEQFF
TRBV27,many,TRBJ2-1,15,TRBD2,TGTGCCAGCAGGCGAGCGGGAGCGGATTACAATGAGCAGTTCTTC,CASRRAGADYNEQFF
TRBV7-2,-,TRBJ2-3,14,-,TGTGCCAGCAGCTTGGCTATTCAGGCAGATACGCAGTATTTT,CASSLAIQADTQYF
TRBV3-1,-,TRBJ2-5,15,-,TGTGCCACCAGCCAAGATCCCAGGGTGGGAGAGACCCAGTACTTC,CATSQDPRVGETQYF
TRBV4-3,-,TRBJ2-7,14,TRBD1,TGCGCCAGCAGCCAAGTGGGGACAGCCTCCGAGCAGTACTTC,CASSQVGTASEQYF
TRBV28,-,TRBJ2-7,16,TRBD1,TGTGCCAGCAGTCCCCCACGGACAGGGGGCCGATACGAGCAGTACTTC,CASSPPRTGGRYEQYF
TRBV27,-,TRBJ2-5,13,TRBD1,TGTGCCAGCGGAATTACAGGGGGCAAGACCCAGTACTTC,CASGITGGKTQYF
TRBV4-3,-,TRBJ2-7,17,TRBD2,TGCGCCAGCAGCCAAGATTTCATTGCGGGAGGGCCCTACGAGCAGTACTTC,CASSQDFIAGGPYEQYF